The sequence of this T cell receptor beta chain was determined in a study of blood T cell repertoires in COVID-19. Germline lookup yields CDR1 GTSNPN and CDR2 SVGIG (reference sequence). The CDR3 length is 16 residues. Trimming took 1 base from V and 8 from J; bases not matched to a gene: 17. Sequenced by immunoSEQ multiplex PCR; TCRdb stores in-frame clones only, minus some. Of 50,000 to 65,000 clones in the sample, roughly 82% were seen once. This sequence originates from an older woman with acute or convalescent COVID-19. The J gene is TRBJ2-7, the V gene TRBV30, with TRBD2 identical over 7 bases. The material sequenced was peripheral blood. The CDR3 protein is CAWSGRQTGGYDKQYF. CDR3 nucleotide sequence: TGTGCCTGGAGTGGCCGACAGACGGGAGGCTACGACAAGCAGTACTTC.